These 14 T cell receptor beta chains share one sample of origin, sequenced in a study of blood T cell repertoires in COVID-19. Data came from immunoSEQ multiplex PCR; TCRdb stores just in-frame clones and leaves some out. This table holds under 70,000 clones, roughly 88% found once. Sequencing was done on a sample of peripheral blood. These receptors came from an older woman with acute or convalescent COVID-19.

The chain has TRBV9 and TRBJ2-7; D is possibly TRBD1 (6 bases). Germline V CDR1 and CDR2: SGDLS, YYNGEE. V gave up 5 bases and J gave up 3 bases, with 15 bases separating them. CDR3 size: 14 residues. The CDR3 DNA follows: TGTGCCAGCAGTTCTTATGGACAGAACTACGAGCAGTACTTC. It specifies CASSSYGQNYEQYF.

The V call is TRBV9, the J call TRBJ2-7, with D perhaps matching TRBD2 (5 bases). V was clipped by 0 bases and J by 0 bases, with 10 bases between them. The germline gives CDR1 SGDLS, CDR2 YYNGEE. There are 15 residues in the CDR3. The DNA of the CDR3 is TGTGCCAGCAGCGTAGCCGGAGGTTCCTCCTACGAGCAGTACTTC. The encoded protein is CASSVAGGSSYEQYF.

The chain combines TRBV20-1 with TRBJ1-1; D remains ambiguous. The CDR3 spans 11 residues. V lost 3 bases and J lost 8, with 10 bases in between. Looked up from germline, CDR1 is DFQATT and CDR2 is SNEGSKA (reference sequence). The CDR3 bases are TGCAGTGCTAGGTACACGGGGGAAGCTTTCTTT. Its protein product is CSARYTGEAFF.

The chain joins TRBV7-2 to TRBJ1-5; a possible D gene is TRBD1 (5 bases). Germline lookup yields CDR1 SGHTA and CDR2 FQGNSA. Trimming removed 1 base from V and 4 bases from J, with 14 bases in between. The CDR3 spans 16 residues. The CDR3 nucleotides are TGTGCCAGCAGCTTAGTGACAGTTAGAAGTAATCAGCCCCAGCATTTT. Residues: CASSLVTVRSNQPQHF.

This chain joins TRBV6-1 and TRBJ1-2; no definite D call. The V and J ends lost 2 bases and 2 bases respectively, with 6 bases between them. The CDR3 runs to 13 residues. Germline assignment: CDR1 MNHNS and CDR2 SASEGT. The DNA of the CDR3 is TGTGCCAGCAGTGAACGGGGAAACTATGGCTACACCTTC. It codes for CASSERGNYGYTF.

This clone was recorded only once. The J gene is TRBJ1-2, the V gene TRBV13; TRBD1 is a possible D gene (5 bases). The CDR3 consists of 12 residues. V gave up 8 bases and J gave up 8 bases, with 15 bases separating them. The germline gives CDR1 PRHDT, CDR2 FYEKMQ (reference sequence). CDR3 coding DNA: TGTGCCAGCGGCGGCGGGGGAGAAGGCTACACCTTC. Translated: CASGGGGEGYTF.

Note on this clone: Mismatch with germline at one junction end may stem from a read error. This chain connects TRBV29-1 to TRBJ1-2; 7 nucleotides line up with TRBD1. Looked up from germline, CDR1 is SQVTM and CDR2 is ANQGSEA. The CDR3 is 14 residues long. The CDR3 DNA reads TGCAGCGTGGAAGCGGTGGACAGGTCCTATGGCTACACCTTC. The encoded protein is CSVEAVDRSYGYTF.

The rearrangement joins TRBV5-5 to TRBJ2-5, with 7 nucleotides matching TRBD1. Trimming at V came to 3 bases and at J to 3 bases, leaving 5 bases not matched to a gene. This CDR3 spans 14 amino acids. Germline loops: CDR1 SGHKS, CDR2 YYEKEE (reference sequence). The chain's CDR3 is CASSSGTDKETQYF. Here the CDR3 DNA reads TGTGCCAGCAGCTCGGGGACAGACAAAGAGACCCAGTACTTC. The whole variable domain, remainder taken from reference TRBV5-5 and TRBJ2-5, is DAGVTQSPTHLIKTRGQQVTLRCSPISGHKSVSWYQQVLGQGPQFIFQYYEKEERGRGNFPDRFSARQFPNYSSELNVNALLLGDSALYLCASSSGTDKETQYFGPGTRLLVL.

The rearrangement links TRBV7-2 to TRBJ2-7; 9 bases map to TRBD1. The CDR3 contains 16 residues. Per the germline V gene, CDR1 is SGHTA and CDR2 is FQGNSA. The V segment lost 5 bases and the J segment 3 bases; nucleotides outside the gene matches: 11. CDR3 sequence: CASSRFRVTGGYEQYF. The CDR3 coding sequence is TGTGCCAGCAGCCGGTTCAGGGTGACAGGGGGCTACGAGCAGTACTTC. The full variable domain, in which reference TRBV7-2 and TRBJ2-7 provide the parts outside the CDR3, is GAGVSQSPSNKVTEKGKDVELRCDPISGHTALYWYRQSLGQGLEFLIYFQGNSAPDKSGLPSDRFSAERTGGSVSTLTIQRTQQEDSAVYLCASSRFRVTGGYEQYFGPGTRLTVT.

The genes are TRBV27 and TRBJ1-5; D not certain. V was pared by 4 bases and J by 0 bases, with 4 bases between. The germline CDR1 and CDR2 sequences are MNHEY and SMNVEV (reference sequence). The CDR3 consists of 13 residues. Written as DNA, the CDR3 is TGTGCCAGCAGTTCGTATAGCAATCAGCCCCAGCATTTT. Amino acid sequence: CASSSYSNQPQHF.

This chain links TRBV28 with TRBJ1-2; TRBD1 matches at 7 bases. Germline lookup yields CDR1 MDHEN and CDR2 SYDVKM. This CDR3 contains 13 residues. The V segment lost 4 bases and the J segment 8 bases; nucleotides outside the gene matches: 7. The CDR3 region has the DNA TGTGCCAGCAGTTCCGCGACAGGGAGAGGCTACACCTTC. Amino acids: CASSSATGRGYTF.

V and J are TRBV6-5 and TRBJ1-1; D gene uncertain. Trimming removed 0 bases at V and 0 bases at J, with 11 bases between. The CDR3 contains 16 residues. CDR1 is MNHEY, CDR2 SVGAGI, per germline. The DNA of the CDR3 is TGTGCCAGCAGTTACTCATACAGCCGCATGAACACTGAAGCTTTCTTT. Amino acids: CASSYSYSRMNTEAFF.

V gene TRBV2 combines with J gene TRBJ2-7; D may be TRBD2 (5 bases). Germline CDR1 reads SNHLY; CDR2 reads FYNNEI. V gave up 5 bases and J gave up 3 bases, with 17 bases separating them. The CDR3 is 15 residues long. The CDR3 coding sequence is TGTGCCAGCAGTTCGGACCGGCGGGTAGGCTACGAGCAGTACTTC. It encodes CASSSDRRVGYEQYF.

This clone was observed a few times. The chain carries TRBV29-1 and TRBJ1-1; 8 positions agree with TRBD1. Germline V lookup: CDR1 SQVTM, CDR2 ANQGSEA. With V trimmed by 6 bases and J by 3 bases, 6 bases remained unmatched. CDR3 size: 13 residues. As DNA, the CDR3 is TGCAGCGTAGGGACAGGAGTTTACACTGAAGCTTTCTTT. It is translated as CSVGTGVYTEAFF.